This T cell receptor (beta chain) is drawn from a study of vaccination effects on CD4 cells after COVID-19. Before any sequencing was done, the ViraFEST assay used viral peptide pools to expand antigen-specific CD4+ T cells. Upon completion of about ten days in culture, CD4+ T cells were isolated. Each participant was administered two doses of either the BNT162b2 or the mRNA-1273 vaccine. Each culture had half its medium swapped for IL-2 medium on days 3 and 7. Measured with immunoSEQ multiplex PCR; TCRdb has only the in-frame clones, and not every one. This table has about 24,000 clones, around 70% appearing once. Note on this clone: Its target is unknown.

In germline, CDR1 is WSHSY, CDR2 SAAADI. With V trimmed by 4 bases and J by 1 base, 7 bases remained unmatched. The CDR3 runs to 16 residues. The TCR sequence derives from a human donor who received a COVID-19 vaccine. The chain links TRBV10-2 to TRBJ2-1, with 7 bases fitting TRBD2. The sequencing used CD4+ T cells from PBMCs cultured with SARS-CoV-2 spike peptides, collected after COVID-19 vaccination. The CDR3 nucleotides read TGCGCCAGCAGTGTTGGTAGCGGGTGGTCCTACAATGAGCAGTTCTTC. It encodes CASSVGSGWSYNEQFF.